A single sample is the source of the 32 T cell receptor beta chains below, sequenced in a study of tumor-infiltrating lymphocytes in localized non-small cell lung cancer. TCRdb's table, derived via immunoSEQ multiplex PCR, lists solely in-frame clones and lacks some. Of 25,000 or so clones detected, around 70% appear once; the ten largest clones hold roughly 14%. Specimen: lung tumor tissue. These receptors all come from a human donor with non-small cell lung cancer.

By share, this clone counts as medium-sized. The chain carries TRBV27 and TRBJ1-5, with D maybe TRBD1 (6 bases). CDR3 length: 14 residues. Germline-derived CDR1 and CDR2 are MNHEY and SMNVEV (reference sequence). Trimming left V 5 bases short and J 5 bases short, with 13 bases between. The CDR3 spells CASSRRGSDQPQHF. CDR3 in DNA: TGTGCCAGCAGTCGTAGGGGGTCGGATCAGCCCCAGCATTTT.

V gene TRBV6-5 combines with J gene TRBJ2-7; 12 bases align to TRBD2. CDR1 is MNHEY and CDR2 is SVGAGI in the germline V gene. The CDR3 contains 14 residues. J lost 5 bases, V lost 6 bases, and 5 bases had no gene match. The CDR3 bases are TGTGCCAGCAGGCTTCTAGCGGGAGGGGACGAGCAGTACTTC. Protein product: CASRLLAGGDEQYF.

CDR3 residues: CASSRWTDNEQFF. The CDR3 region has the DNA TGTGCCAGCAGTCGTTGGACCGACAATGAGCAGTTCTTC. The gene calls are TRBV6-6 and TRBJ2-1; D ambiguous. Germline V gives CDR1 MNHNY, CDR2 SVGAGI (reference sequence). The CDR3 runs 13 residues. V lost 5 bases and J lost 5, with 10 bases in between.

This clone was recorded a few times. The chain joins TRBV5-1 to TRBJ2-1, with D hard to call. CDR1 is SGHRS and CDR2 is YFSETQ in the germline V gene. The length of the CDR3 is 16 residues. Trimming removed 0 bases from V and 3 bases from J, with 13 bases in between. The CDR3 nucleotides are TGCGCCAGCAGCTTGGTTTCGGACCTCCACTACAATGAGCAGTTCTTC. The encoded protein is CASSLVSDLHYNEQFF.

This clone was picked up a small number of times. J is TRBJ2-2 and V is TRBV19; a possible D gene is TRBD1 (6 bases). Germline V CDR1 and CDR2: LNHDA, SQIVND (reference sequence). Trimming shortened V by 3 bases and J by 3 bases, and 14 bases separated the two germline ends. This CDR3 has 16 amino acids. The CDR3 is CASSMSQGFDTGELFF. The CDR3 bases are TGTGCCAGTAGTATGAGTCAGGGGTTCGACACCGGGGAGCTGTTTTTT.

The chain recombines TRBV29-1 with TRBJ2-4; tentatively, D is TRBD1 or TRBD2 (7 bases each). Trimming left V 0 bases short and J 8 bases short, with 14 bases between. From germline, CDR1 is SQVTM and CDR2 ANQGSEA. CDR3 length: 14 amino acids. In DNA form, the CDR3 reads TGCAGCGTTGAAGACGGGGCAGGGGGGGACATTCAGTACTTC. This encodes CSVEDGAGGDIQYF.

CDR3 sequence reads: CASSLVQDQPQHF. The CDR3 DNA sequence: TGTGCCAGCAGCTTAGTTCAGGATCAGCCCCAGCATTTT. The gene calls are TRBV7-9 and TRBJ1-5, with D uncertain. The germline CDR1 and CDR2 sequences are SEHNR and FQNEAQ (reference sequence). CDR3 length: 13 amino acids. With 1 base removed from V and 5 bases from J, the gap between germline ends came to 6 bases.

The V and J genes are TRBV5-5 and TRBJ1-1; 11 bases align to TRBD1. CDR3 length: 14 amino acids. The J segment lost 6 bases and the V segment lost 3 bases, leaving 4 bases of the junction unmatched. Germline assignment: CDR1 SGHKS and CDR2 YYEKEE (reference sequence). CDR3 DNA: TGTGCCAGCAGCTGGGGACAGGGGGAAGCTGAAGCTTTCTTT. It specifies CASSWGQGEAEAFF. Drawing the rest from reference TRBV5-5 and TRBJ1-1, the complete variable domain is DAGVTQSPTHLIKTRGQQVTLRCSPISGHKSVSWYQQVLGQGPQFIFQYYEKEERGRGNFPDRFSARQFPNYSSELNVNALLLGDSALYLCASSWGQGEAEAFFGQGTRLTVV.

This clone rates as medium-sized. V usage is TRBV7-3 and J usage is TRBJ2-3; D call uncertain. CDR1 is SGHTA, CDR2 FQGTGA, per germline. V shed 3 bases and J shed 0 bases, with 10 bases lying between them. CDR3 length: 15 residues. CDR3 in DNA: TGTGCCAGCAGCTTGGGTTCTCCTAGCACAGATACGCAGTATTTT. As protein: CASSLGSPSTDTQYF.

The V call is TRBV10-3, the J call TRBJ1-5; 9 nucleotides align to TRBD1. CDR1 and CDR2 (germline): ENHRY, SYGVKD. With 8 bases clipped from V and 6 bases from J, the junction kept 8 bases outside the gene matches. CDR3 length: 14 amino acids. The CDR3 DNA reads TGTGCCATCGGTACTGACAGGGGGTTTCAGCCCCAGCATTTT. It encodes CAIGTDRGFQPQHF.

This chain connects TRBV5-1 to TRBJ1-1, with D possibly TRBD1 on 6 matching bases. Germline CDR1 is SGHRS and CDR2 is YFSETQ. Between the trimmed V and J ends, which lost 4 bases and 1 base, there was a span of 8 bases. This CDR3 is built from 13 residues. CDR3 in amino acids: CASSPTGNTEAFF. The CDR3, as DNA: TGCGCCAGCAGCCCGACAGGGAACACTGAAGCTTTCTTT.

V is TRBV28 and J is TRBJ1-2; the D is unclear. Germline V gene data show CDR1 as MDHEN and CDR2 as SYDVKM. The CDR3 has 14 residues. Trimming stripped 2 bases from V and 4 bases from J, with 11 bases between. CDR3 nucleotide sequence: TGTGCCAGCAGTTTAGCTGGAGGGCTCTATGGCTACACCTTC. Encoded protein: CASSLAGGLYGYTF.

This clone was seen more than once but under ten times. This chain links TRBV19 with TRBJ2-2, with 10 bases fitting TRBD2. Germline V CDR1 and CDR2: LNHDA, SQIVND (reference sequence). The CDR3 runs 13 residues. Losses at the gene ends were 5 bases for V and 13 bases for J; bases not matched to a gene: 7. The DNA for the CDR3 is TGTGCCAGTAGTCCTACGACTAGCGGGTTGCTGTTTTTT. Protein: CASSPTTSGLLFF.

The CDR3 DNA follows: TGTGCCAGCACCGGACGGGGGGAAACTAATGAAAAACTGTTTTTT. The encoded protein is CASTGRGETNEKLFF. This chain uses TRBV6-1 with TRBJ1-4, with D possibly matching TRBD1 (5 bases). Deletions cut 7 bases from V and 1 base from J, with 13 bases between. The CDR3 contains 15 residues. The germline V gene has CDR1 MNHNS and CDR2 SASEGT.

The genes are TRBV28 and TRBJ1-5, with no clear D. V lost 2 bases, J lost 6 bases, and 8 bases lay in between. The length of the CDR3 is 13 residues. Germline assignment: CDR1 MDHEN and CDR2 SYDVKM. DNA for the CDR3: TGTGCCAGCAGTTTAGCCTCTGTTCAGCCCCAGCATTTT. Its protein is CASSLASVQPQHF.

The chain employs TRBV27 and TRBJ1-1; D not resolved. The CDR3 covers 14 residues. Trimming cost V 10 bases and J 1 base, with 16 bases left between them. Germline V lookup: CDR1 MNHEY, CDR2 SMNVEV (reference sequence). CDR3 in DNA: TGTGCCACCGCCTCCATCCAAAGGAACACTGAAGCTTTCTTT. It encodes CATASIQRNTEAFF.

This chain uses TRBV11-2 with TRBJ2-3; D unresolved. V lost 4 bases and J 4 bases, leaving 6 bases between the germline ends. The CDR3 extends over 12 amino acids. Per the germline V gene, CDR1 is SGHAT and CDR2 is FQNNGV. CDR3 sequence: CASSSTSDTQYF. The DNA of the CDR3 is TGTGCCAGCAGCTCTACTTCAGATACGCAGTATTTT.

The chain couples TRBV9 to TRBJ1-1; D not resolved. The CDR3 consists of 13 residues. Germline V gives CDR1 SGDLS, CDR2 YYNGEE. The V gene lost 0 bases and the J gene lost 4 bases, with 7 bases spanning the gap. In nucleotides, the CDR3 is TGTGCCAGCAGCGTAGTCAGCAGCACTGAAGCTTTCTTT. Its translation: CASSVVSSTEAFF.

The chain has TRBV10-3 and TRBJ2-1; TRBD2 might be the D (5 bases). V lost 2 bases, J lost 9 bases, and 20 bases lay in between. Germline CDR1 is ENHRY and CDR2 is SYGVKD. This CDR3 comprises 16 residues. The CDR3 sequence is CAISENPSGLPVEQFF. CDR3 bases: TGTGCCATCAGTGAGAACCCCAGCGGCCTCCCAGTTGAGCAGTTCTTC.

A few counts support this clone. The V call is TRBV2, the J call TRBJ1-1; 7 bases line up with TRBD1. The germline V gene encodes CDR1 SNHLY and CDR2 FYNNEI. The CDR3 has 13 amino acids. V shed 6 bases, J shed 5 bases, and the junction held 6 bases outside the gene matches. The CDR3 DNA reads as TGTGCCAGCAGCACACAGGGGAGGACTGAAGCTTTCTTT. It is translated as CASSTQGRTEAFF.

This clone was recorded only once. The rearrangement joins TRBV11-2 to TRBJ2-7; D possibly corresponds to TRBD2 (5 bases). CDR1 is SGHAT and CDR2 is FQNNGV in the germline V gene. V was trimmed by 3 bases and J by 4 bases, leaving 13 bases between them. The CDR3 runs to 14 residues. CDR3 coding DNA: TGTGCCAGCAGCTTTGCCTCCTCGGGATACGAGCAGTACTTC. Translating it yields CASSFASSGYEQYF.

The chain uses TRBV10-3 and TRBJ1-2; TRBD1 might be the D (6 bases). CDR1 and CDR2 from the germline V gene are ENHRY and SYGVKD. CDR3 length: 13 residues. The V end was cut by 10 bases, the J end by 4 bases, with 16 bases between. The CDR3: CATAPDSSYGYTF. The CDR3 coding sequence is TGTGCCACTGCCCCGGACAGCTCCTATGGCTACACCTTC.

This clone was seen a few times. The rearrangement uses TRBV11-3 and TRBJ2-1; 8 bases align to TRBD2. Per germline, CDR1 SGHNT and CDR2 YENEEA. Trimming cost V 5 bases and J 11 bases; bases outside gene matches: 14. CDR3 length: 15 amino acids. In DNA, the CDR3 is TGTGCCAGCAGCCTCCACAGCGGGGGTGGGGTTAAGCAGTTCTTC. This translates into CASSLHSGGGVKQFF.

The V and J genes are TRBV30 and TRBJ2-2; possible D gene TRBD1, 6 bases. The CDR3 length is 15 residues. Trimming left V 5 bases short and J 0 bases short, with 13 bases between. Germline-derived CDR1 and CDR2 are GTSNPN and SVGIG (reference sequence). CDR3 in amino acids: CAWASGGANTGELFF. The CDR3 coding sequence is TGTGCCTGGGCCTCTGGGGGCGCGAACACCGGGGAGCTGTTTTTT.

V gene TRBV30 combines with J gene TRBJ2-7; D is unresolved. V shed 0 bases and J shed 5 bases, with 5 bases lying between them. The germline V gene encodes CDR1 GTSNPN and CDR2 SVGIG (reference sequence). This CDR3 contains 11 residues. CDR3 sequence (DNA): TGTGCCTGGAGTGTATCAGACGAGCAGTACTTC. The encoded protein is CAWSVSDEQYF.

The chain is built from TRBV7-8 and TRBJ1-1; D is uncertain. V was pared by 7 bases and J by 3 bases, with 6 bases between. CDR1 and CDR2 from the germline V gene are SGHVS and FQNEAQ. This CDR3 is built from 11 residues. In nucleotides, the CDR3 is TGTGCCAGCAAGGTCGACACTGAAGCTTTCTTT. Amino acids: CASKVDTEAFF.

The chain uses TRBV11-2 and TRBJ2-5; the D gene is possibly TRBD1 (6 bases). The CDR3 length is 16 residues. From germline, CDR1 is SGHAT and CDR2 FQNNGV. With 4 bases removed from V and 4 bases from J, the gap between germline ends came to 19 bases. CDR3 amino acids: CASSSSQGSEGETQYF. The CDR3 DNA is TGTGCCAGCAGCTCGAGCCAGGGGAGTGAGGGAGAGACCCAGTACTTC.

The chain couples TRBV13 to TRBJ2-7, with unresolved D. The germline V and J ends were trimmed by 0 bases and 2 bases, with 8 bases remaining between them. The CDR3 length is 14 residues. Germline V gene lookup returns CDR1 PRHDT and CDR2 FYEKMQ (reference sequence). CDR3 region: CASSLGSAAYEQYF. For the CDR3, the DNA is TGTGCCAGCAGCTTAGGAAGCGCCGCCTACGAGCAGTACTTC.

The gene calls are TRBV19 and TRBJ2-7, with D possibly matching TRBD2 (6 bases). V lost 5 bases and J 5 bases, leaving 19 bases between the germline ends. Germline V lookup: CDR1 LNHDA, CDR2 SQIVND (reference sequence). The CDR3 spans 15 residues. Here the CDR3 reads CASSFAGRALDEQYF. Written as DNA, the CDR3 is TGTGCCAGTAGTTTCGCGGGGCGGGCGCTTGACGAGCAGTACTTC.

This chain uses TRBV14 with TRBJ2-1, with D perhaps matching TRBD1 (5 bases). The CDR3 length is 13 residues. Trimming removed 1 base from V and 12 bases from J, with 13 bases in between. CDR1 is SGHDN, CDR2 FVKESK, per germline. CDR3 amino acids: CASSQGRAESQFF. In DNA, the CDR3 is TGTGCCAGCAGCCAAGGCAGGGCTGAGTCGCAGTTCTTC.

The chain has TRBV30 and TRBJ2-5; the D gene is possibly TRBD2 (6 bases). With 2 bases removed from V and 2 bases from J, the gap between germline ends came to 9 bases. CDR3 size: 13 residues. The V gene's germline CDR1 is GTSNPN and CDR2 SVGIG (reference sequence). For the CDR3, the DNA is TGTGCCTGGAGTAGGAGGGAACAAGAGACCCAGTACTTC. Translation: CAWSRREQETQYF.

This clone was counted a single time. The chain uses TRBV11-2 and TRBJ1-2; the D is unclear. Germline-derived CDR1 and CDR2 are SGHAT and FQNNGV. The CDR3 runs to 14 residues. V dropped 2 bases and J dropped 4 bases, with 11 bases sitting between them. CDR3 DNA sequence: TGTGCCAGCAGCTTAAGTGGGGTTCTCTATGGCTACACCTTC. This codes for CASSLSGVLYGYTF.